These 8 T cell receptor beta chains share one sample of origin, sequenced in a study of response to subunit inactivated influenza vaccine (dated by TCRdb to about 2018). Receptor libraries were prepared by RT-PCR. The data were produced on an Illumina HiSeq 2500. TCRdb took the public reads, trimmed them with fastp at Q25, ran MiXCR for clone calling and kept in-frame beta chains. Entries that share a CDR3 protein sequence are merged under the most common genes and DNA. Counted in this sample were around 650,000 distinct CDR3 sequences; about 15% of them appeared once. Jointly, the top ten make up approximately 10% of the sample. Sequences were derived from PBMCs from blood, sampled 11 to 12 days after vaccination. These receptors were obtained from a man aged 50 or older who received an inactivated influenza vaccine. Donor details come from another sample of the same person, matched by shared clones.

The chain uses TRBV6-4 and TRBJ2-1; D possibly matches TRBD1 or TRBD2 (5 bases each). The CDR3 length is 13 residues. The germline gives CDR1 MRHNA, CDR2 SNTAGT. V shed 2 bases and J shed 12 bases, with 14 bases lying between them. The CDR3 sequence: CASSDGVGTRQFF. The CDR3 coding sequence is TGTGCCAGCAGTGACGGTGTAGGGACCCGGCAGTTCTTC.

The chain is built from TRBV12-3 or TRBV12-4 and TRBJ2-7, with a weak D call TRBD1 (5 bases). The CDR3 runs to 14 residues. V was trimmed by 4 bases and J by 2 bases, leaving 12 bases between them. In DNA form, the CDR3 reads TGTGCCAGCAGTTCAGGGCAGGCAGCCTACGAGCAGTACTTC. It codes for CASSSGQAAYEQYF.

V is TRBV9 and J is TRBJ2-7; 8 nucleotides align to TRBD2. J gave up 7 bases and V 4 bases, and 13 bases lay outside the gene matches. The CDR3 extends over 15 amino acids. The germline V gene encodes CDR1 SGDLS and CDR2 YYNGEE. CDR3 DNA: TGTGCCAGCAGCAGCGGCACCGGGAGGGGTCAGGAGCAGTACTTC. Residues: CASSSGTGRGQEQYF. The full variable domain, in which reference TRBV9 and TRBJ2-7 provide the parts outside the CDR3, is DSGVTQTPKHLITATGQRVTLRCSPRSGDLSVYWYQQSLDQGLQFLIQYYNGEERAKGNILERFSAQQFPDLHSELNLSSLELGDSALYFCASSSGTGRGQEQYFGPGTRLTVT.

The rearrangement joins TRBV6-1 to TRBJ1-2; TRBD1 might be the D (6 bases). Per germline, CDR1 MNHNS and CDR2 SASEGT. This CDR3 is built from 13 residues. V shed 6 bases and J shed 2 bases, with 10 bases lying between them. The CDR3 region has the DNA TGTGCCAGCAGGGACAGAAGCAACTATGGCTACACCTTC. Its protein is CASRDRSNYGYTF.

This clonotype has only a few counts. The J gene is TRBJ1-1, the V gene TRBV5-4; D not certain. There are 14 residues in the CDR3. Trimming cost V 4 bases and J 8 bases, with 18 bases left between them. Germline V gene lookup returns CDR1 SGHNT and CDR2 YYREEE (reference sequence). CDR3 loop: CASSPWTDGREAFF. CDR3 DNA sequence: TGTGCCAGCAGCCCGTGGACCGACGGTCGGGAAGCTTTCTTT.

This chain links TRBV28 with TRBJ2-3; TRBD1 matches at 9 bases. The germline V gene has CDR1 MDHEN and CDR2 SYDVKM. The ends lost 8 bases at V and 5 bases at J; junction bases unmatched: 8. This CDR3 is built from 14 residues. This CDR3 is CASGLTGGGDTQYF. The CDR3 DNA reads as TGTGCCAGCGGGTTGACAGGGGGTGGAGATACGCAGTATTTT.

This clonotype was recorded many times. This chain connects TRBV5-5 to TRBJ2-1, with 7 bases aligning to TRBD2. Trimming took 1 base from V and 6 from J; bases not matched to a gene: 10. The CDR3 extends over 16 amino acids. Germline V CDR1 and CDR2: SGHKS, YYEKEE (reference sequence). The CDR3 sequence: CASSLTVSGGSNEQFF. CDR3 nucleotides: TGTGCCAGCAGCTTGACTGTGTCGGGAGGATCCAATGAGCAGTTCTTC.

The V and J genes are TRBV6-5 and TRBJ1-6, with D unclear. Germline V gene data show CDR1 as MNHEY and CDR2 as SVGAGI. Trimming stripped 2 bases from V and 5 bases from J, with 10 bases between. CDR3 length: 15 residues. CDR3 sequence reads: CASSYIQTHNSPLHF. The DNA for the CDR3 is TGTGCCAGCAGTTACATACAGACCCATAATTCACCCCTCCACTTT.